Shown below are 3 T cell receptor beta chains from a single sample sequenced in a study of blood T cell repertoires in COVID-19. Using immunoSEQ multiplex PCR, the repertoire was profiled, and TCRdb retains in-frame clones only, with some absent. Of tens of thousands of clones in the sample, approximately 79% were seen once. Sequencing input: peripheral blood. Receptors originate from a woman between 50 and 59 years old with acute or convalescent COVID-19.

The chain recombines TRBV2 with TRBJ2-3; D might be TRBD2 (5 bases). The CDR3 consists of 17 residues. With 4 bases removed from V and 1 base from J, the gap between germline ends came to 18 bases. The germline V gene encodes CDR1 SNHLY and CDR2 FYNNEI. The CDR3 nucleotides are TGTGCCAGCAGTGTCGGGGTCGGTGGGCTAGGCACAGATACGCAGTATTTT. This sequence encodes CASSVGVGGLGTDTQYF. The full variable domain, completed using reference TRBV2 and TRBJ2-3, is EPEVTQTPSHQVTQMGQEVILRCVPISNHLYFYWYRQILGQKVEFLVSFYNNEISEKSEIFDDQFSVERPDGSNFTLKIRSTKLEDSAMYFCASSVGVGGLGTDTQYFGPGTRLTVL.

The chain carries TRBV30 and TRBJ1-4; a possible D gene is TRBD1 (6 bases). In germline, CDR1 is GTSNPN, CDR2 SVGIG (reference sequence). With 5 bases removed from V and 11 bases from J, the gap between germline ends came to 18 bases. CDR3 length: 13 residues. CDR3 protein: CAWSRTAQPKLFF. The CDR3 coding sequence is TGTGCCTGGTCAAGGACAGCGCAACCTAAACTGTTTTTT.

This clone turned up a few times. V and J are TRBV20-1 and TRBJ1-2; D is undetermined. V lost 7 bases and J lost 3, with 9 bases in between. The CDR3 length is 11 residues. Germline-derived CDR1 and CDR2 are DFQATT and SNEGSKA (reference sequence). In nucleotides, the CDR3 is TGCAGTGGCCTGAGCTACTATGGCTACACCTTC. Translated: CSGLSYYGYTF.